The next 25 T cell receptor beta chains were all read from a single sample in a study of OX40 agonist ivuxolimab in advanced cancers. Sequencing was performed with immunoSEQ multiplex PCR; in TCRdb, only in-frame clones are kept and a portion is missing. The sample carries some 37,000 clones, around nine tenths recorded once. Material: CD4+ or CD8+ T cells sorted from blood, obtained in a trial of the OX40 agonist ivuxolimab. All receptors derive from an adult with an advanced solid tumor such as melanoma, head and neck, liver or kidney cancer.

CDR3 protein: CASRPGTVYGYTF. In DNA form, the CDR3 reads TGTGCCAGTAGACCCGGGACAGTCTATGGCTACACCTTC. This chain uses TRBV19 with TRBJ1-2; the match to TRBD1 covers 7 bases. The CDR3 consists of 13 residues. J was trimmed by 4 bases and V by 6 bases; bases with no gene match: 5. The germline V gene encodes CDR1 LNHDA and CDR2 SQIVND (reference sequence).

The chain recombines TRBV13 with TRBJ2-3; the match to TRBD1 covers 9 bases. V gave up 1 base and J gave up 4 bases; unmatched junction bases: 15. This CDR3 has 19 residues. Germline lookup yields CDR1 PRHDT and CDR2 FYEKMQ (reference sequence). The CDR3 here is CASSLVVLNGTGLADTQYF. CDR3 sequence (DNA): TGTGCCAGCAGCTTAGTAGTACTCAACGGGACAGGGTTGGCAGATACGCAGTATTTT.

CDR3 region: CASSLEGGHSSYEQYF. Written as DNA, the CDR3 is TGTGCCAGCAGCTTGGAGGGAGGGCATAGCTCCTACGAGCAGTACTTC. J is TRBJ2-7 and V is TRBV5-5; 7 bases match TRBD2. This CDR3 spans 16 amino acids. V lost 0 bases, J lost 0 bases, and 6 bases stayed unmatched. Germline CDR1 SGHKS, CDR2 YYEKEE (reference sequence). The complete variable domain, with remaining parts taken from reference TRBV5-5 and TRBJ2-7, reads DAGVTQSPTHLIKTRGQQVTLRCSPISGHKSVSWYQQVLGQGPQFIFQYYEKEERGRGNFPDRFSARQFPNYSSELNVNALLLGDSALYLCASSLEGGHSSYEQYFGPGTRLTVT.

The chain uses TRBV13 and TRBJ2-2, with TRBD2 as a possible D gene (5 bases). This CDR3 has 19 amino acids. Germline CDR1 reads PRHDT; CDR2 reads FYEKMQ (reference sequence). Trimming pared 3 bases from V and 5 bases from J, leaving 25 bases between. CDR3 region: CASSFHDYSVGSRTGELFF. CDR3 in DNA: TGTGCCAGCAGCTTCCACGACTATAGTGTGGGGAGTCGGACCGGGGAGCTGTTTTTT.

The gene calls are TRBV9 and TRBJ1-1, with a possible D match to TRBD1 (5 bases). Germline V gene sequence: CDR1 SGDLS, CDR2 YYNGEE. This CDR3 region has 14 residues. V shed 0 bases and J shed 1 base, with 7 bases lying between them. As DNA, the CDR3 is TGTGCCAGCAGCGTAGGAGGGGAGAACACTGAAGCTTTCTTT. Its translation: CASSVGGENTEAFF. Combining the CDR3 with reference TRBV9 and TRBJ1-1 gives the whole variable domain DSGVTQTPKHLITATGQRVTLRCSPRSGDLSVYWYQQSLDQGLQFLIQYYNGEERAKGNILERFSAQQFPDLHSELNLSSLELGDSALYFCASSVGGENTEAFFGQGTRLTVV.

The chain links TRBV29-1 to TRBJ2-2; tentatively, D is TRBD1 (5 bases). This CDR3 region has 14 residues. The V and J ends lost 3 bases and 2 bases respectively, with 10 bases between them. Germline loops: CDR1 SQVTM, CDR2 ANQGSEA. The CDR3 DNA reads TGCAGCGTTGATGAAGGGGTAAACACCGGGGAGCTGTTTTTT. The encoded protein is CSVDEGVNTGELFF.

This chain connects TRBV28 to TRBJ2-5; D is ambiguous. CDR3 size: 14 residues. Trimming left V 4 bases short and J 1 base short, with 10 bases between. Per germline, CDR1 MDHEN and CDR2 SYDVKM. CDR3 bases: TGTGCCAGCAGTTCGTGGGGTCTCCAAGAGACCCAGTACTTC. This codes for CASSSWGLQETQYF.

The gene calls are TRBV5-4 and TRBJ2-7; D gene unclear. The germline V gene encodes CDR1 SGHNT and CDR2 YYREEE (reference sequence). V lost 2 bases, J lost 2 bases, and 11 bases lay in between. The CDR3 contains 14 residues. The CDR3 sequence is CASSFPLNPYEQYF. The DNA for the CDR3 is TGTGCCAGCAGCTTCCCCCTGAATCCCTACGAGCAGTACTTC.

J is TRBJ2-1 and V is TRBV27, with no clear D. The V gene's germline CDR1 is MNHEY and CDR2 SMNVEV (reference sequence). The CDR3 runs to 15 residues. Trimming cost V 5 bases and J 0 bases, with 11 bases left between them. CDR3 sequence (DNA): TGTGCCAGCAGTCCCTGGTCGAGCTCCTACAATGAGCAGTTCTTC. Translation gives CASSPWSSSYNEQFF.

This clone was seen a few times. The rearrangement joins TRBV7-9 to TRBJ2-7; D ambiguous. V dropped 5 bases and J dropped 2 bases, with 7 bases sitting between them. CDR1 is SEHNR and CDR2 is FQNEAQ in the germline V gene (reference sequence). The CDR3 sequence is 12 residues long. CDR3 DNA sequence: TGTGCCAGCAGCCCCCTGCCCTACGAGCAGTACTTC. This encodes CASSPLPYEQYF.

The V call is TRBV4-2, the J call TRBJ2-7, with 8 bases fitting TRBD1. With V trimmed by 0 bases and J by 2 bases, 15 bases remained unmatched. CDR1 is LGHNA, CDR2 YNFKEQ, per germline. This CDR3 region has 19 residues. The DNA for the CDR3 is TGTGCCAGCAGCCAAGAACACAGGGGGTACCCCGGGACCACCTACGAGCAGTACTTC. Encoded protein: CASSQEHRGYPGTTYEQYF.

The chain is built from TRBV4-1 and TRBJ1-5; TRBD1 might be the D (5 bases). Trimming stripped 7 bases from V and 2 bases from J, with 12 bases between. CDR1 is MGHRA and CDR2 is YSYEKL in the germline V gene. The CDR3 contains 14 residues. The CDR3 DNA reads TGCGCCAGCACCCCTGGGGGTGGCAATCAGCCCCAGCATTTT. Its protein is CASTPGGGNQPQHF.

This sequence joins TRBV7-2 and TRBJ1-4, with no clear D. Per the germline V gene, CDR1 is SGHTA and CDR2 is FQGNSA. The CDR3 runs to 14 residues. Trimming pared 0 bases from V and 8 bases from J, leaving 10 bases between. The CDR3 coding sequence is TGTGCCAGCAGCTTAGCTGGAGGAGGGGAAAAACTGTTTTTT. It encodes CASSLAGGGEKLFF. Using reference TRBV7-2 and TRBJ1-4 for the parts outside the CDR3, the full variable domain is GAGVSQSPSNKVTEKGKDVELRCDPISGHTALYWYRQSLGQGLEFLIYFQGNSAPDKSGLPSDRFSAERTGGSVSTLTIQRTQQEDSAVYLCASSLAGGGEKLFFGSGTQLSVL.

J is TRBJ2-2 and V is TRBV29-1; possible D gene TRBD1, 6 bases. The CDR3 spans 13 residues. Trimming took off 7 bases at V and 4 bases at J, with 13 bases between the two ends. In germline, CDR1 is SQVTM, CDR2 ANQGSEA. In DNA, the CDR3 is TGCAGCGGAGAGACAGGACTCACCGGGGAGCTGTTTTTT. Translated, it gives CSGETGLTGELFF.

CDR3 DNA sequence: TGTGCCAGCAGCCGCCGCGTCTCGACGGACGAAGCCGAGAATGAAAAACTGTTTTTT. Translation: CASSRRVSTDEAENEKLFF. The V call is TRBV7-6, the J call TRBJ1-4, with D hard to call. The germline V gene encodes CDR1 SGHVS and CDR2 FNYEAQ. Deletions cut 5 bases from V and 5 bases from J, with 27 bases between. CDR3 length equals 19 residues.

The rearrangement links TRBV9 to TRBJ2-7; 13 bases are a match to TRBD2. The CDR3 runs to 15 residues. Germline V gene sequence: CDR1 SGDLS, CDR2 YYNGEE. With 3 bases clipped from V and 2 bases from J, the junction kept 2 bases outside the gene matches. CDR3: CASSGTSGGPYEQYF. The DNA of the CDR3 is TGTGCCAGCAGCGGGACTAGCGGGGGCCCCTACGAGCAGTACTTC.

The chain couples TRBV28 to TRBJ1-2; 11 bases align to TRBD1. CDR1 MDHEN and CDR2 SYDVKM come from the germline V gene. This CDR3 has 15 residues. After removal of 7 bases from V and 4 bases from J, the junction contained 8 bases not matched to a gene. CDR3 bases: TGTGCCAGCATGAGTGGACAGGGGGCTGGCTATGGCTACACCTTC. The encoded protein is CASMSGQGAGYGYTF.

In its sample, this clone was seen once. V and J are TRBV7-9 and TRBJ1-4, with a possible D match to TRBD1 (5 bases). Germline V gene sequence: CDR1 SEHNR, CDR2 FQNEAQ (reference sequence). The CDR3 runs 16 residues. V lost 6 bases to trimming and J lost 3 bases, with 17 bases between them. The CDR3 loop is CASSSMAGTPNEKLFF. DNA of the CDR3: TGTGCCAGCAGTTCAATGGCCGGGACTCCTAATGAAAAACTGTTTTTT.

This clone was counted a single time. The chain couples TRBV5-8 to TRBJ2-3, with TRBD1 matching 9 bases. J was trimmed by 4 bases and V by 4 bases; bases with no gene match: 10. The CDR3 covers 16 residues. From germline, CDR1 is SGHTS and CDR2 YDEGEE. CDR3 protein: CASSLFDRGGPDTQYF. CDR3 nucleotides: TGTGCCAGCAGCCTATTCGACAGGGGGGGACCAGATACGCAGTATTTT. The entire variable domain, with the rest obtained from reference TRBV5-8 and TRBJ2-3, is as follows: EAGVTQSPTHLIKTRGQQATLRCSPISGHTSVYWYQQALGLGLQFLLWYDEGEERNRGNFPPRFSGRQFPNYSSELNVNALELEDSALYLCASSLFDRGGPDTQYFGPGTRLTVL.

V usage is TRBV11-2 and J usage is TRBJ2-7; TRBD2 matches at 13 bases. Per the germline V gene, CDR1 is SGHAT and CDR2 is FQNNGV. The CDR3 sequence is 18 residues long. J gave up 1 base and V 5 bases, and 11 bases lay outside the gene matches. CDR3 in amino acids: CASSQLGLAGSPSYEQYF. In DNA, the CDR3 is TGTGCCAGCAGCCAACTGGGACTAGCGGGAAGCCCATCCTACGAGCAGTACTTC. The full variable domain, in which reference TRBV11-2 and TRBJ2-7 provide the parts outside the CDR3, is EAGVAQSPRYKIIEKRQSVAFWCNPISGHATLYWYQQILGQGPKLLIQFQNNGVVDDSQLPKDRFSAERLKGVDSTLKIQPAKLEDSAVYLCASSQLGLAGSPSYEQYFGPGTRLTVT.

The J gene is TRBJ1-1, the V gene TRBV7-9; the D is unclear. V lost 2 bases and J lost 0, with 10 bases in between. The CDR3 contains 15 residues. Germline-derived CDR1 and CDR2 are SEHNR and FQNEAQ (reference sequence). CDR3 nucleotide sequence: TGTGCCAGCAGCTTATTTGGCGGACTGAACACTGAAGCTTTCTTT. Translated: CASSLFGGLNTEAFF.

This sequence joins TRBV7-3 and TRBJ2-5; D is perhaps TRBD1 (6 bases). The CDR3 totals 15 residues. Germline V gene data show CDR1 as SGHTA and CDR2 as FQGTGA. Trimming removed 5 bases from V and 5 bases from J, with 18 bases in between. The CDR3 DNA sequence: TGTGCCAGCAGCCCGACAGGAGCCCTGGGGGAGACCCAGTACTTC. It specifies CASSPTGALGETQYF.

The chain employs TRBV28 and TRBJ2-7; a weak D match, TRBD2 (7 bases). CDR1 and CDR2 from the germline V gene are MDHEN and SYDVKM. Trimming cost V 2 bases and J 0 bases, with 14 bases left between them. The CDR3 contains 16 residues. This CDR3 reads CASSLPRGASSYEQYF. The CDR3 nucleotides are TGTGCCAGCAGTTTACCCCGGGGGGCAAGCTCCTACGAGCAGTACTTC.

This clone has only a few counts. V and J are TRBV7-2 and TRBJ2-3; either TRBD1 or TRBD2 may supply D (5 bases each). The CDR3 sequence is 15 residues long. CDR1 is SGHTA, CDR2 FQGNSA, per germline. V was cut by 3 bases and J by 6 bases, with 16 bases left in between. CDR3: CASSLTGAVTDTQYF. Here the CDR3 DNA reads TGTGCCAGCAGCTTGACCGGGGCCGTAACCGATACGCAGTATTTT.

V usage is TRBV5-1 and J usage is TRBJ1-4; D might be TRBD1 (5 bases). Trimming removed 5 bases from V and 8 bases from J, with 13 bases in between. In germline, CDR1 is SGHRS, CDR2 YFSETQ. This CDR3 region has 13 residues. CDR3 coding DNA: TGCGCCAGCAGGGGGCCAGGCGGGGAAAAACTGTTTTTT. This codes for CASRGPGGEKLFF.